This T cell receptor (beta chain) was sequenced in a study of T cell repertoires in cytomegalovirus infection. Study summary: Evidence of both CMV infection and a matching HLA type came from public TCR beta signatures.

The CDR3 covers 13 residues. The germline V and J ends were trimmed by 5 bases and 2 bases, with 8 bases remaining between them. Germline V gene lookup returns CDR1 LNHDA and CDR2 SQIVND (reference sequence). The study's findings and limits: It was HLA-C-restricted CMV-specific TCR beta clonotypes that dominated the response ex vivo.

TCRdb re-called the reads with MiXCR, one entry per CDR3 protein. The sample carries a few hundred thousand distinct CDR3 sequences, 40% recorded once. A remark on this clonotype: The antigen is unknown.

The clonotype was recovered from a human donor in good health (CMV status not recorded). Some clones in this sample may be carry-over from other donors' samples. The chain links TRBV19 to TRBJ2-3; no firm D call. The sample in question was cultured PBMCs, obtained from culture after CMV antigen stimulation. The CDR3 spells CASSGGFTDTQYF. CDR3 bases: TGTGCCAGTAGTGGCGGATTCACAGATACGCAGTATTTT.